Following are 21 T cell receptor beta chains from one sample sequenced in a study of spatial heterogeneity in lung cancer. Antigens for these TCRs are unknown. Each CDR3 protein gets one entry after TCRdb re-called the 5' RACE reads with MiXCR. The repertoire consists of fewer than 10,000 distinct CDR3 sequences, with about 4.5% occurring once and the leading ten covering roughly 12%. Regarding time point: sample taken at primary tumor resection. General study findings and limits: Counts that tracked tumor mutation counts were those of expanded intratumoral alpha and beta TCRs.

The specimen was lung tumor tissue, collected at surgery. These TCRs come from a female donor with early-stage non-small cell lung cancer.

There are many counts of this clonotype. The gene calls are TRBV20-1 and TRBJ2-2; D not certain. V lost 3 bases, J lost 2 bases, and 7 bases lay in between. The CDR3 runs to 13 residues. Germline V CDR1 and CDR2: DFQATT, SNEGSKA (reference sequence). CDR3 DNA sequence: TGCAGTGCTAGGCCCTCCAACACCGGGGAGCTGTTTTTT. It specifies CSARPSNTGELFF.

This clonotype showed up many times. The rearrangement links TRBV29-1 to TRBJ2-1; a weak D match, TRBD2 (6 bases). This CDR3 is built from 13 residues. Deletions cut 3 bases from V and 5 bases from J, with 11 bases between. CDR1 and CDR2 from the germline V gene are SQVTM and ANQGSEA. The CDR3 sequence: CSVEGSGNNEQFF. CDR3 in DNA: TGCAGCGTTGAGGGTAGCGGTAACAATGAGCAGTTCTTC.

This clonotype was found many times. J is TRBJ1-2 and V is TRBV9; D might be TRBD1 (6 bases). V lost 4 bases to trimming and J lost 5 bases, with 9 bases between them. The CDR3 loop spans 12 amino acids. Germline lookup yields CDR1 SGDLS and CDR2 YYNGEE. In DNA form, the CDR3 reads TGTGCCAGCAGCCTACAGGGTTATGGCTACACCTTC. Its translation is CASSLQGYGYTF.

In its sample, this clonotype was seen many times. The rearrangement uses TRBV5-1 and TRBJ1-2; 7 bases are shared with TRBD1. The CDR3 spans 15 residues. Germline values: CDR1 SGHRS, CDR2 YFSETQ. Losses at the gene ends were 3 bases for V and 5 bases for J; bases not matched to a gene: 10. Here the CDR3 DNA reads TGCGCCAGCAGCTCTACTTGGACAGGCTCTTATGGCTACACCTTC. It codes for CASSSTWTGSYGYTF.

This clonotype was picked up many times. V is TRBV13 and J is TRBJ2-7; D possibly corresponds to TRBD2 (6 bases). Per germline, CDR1 PRHDT and CDR2 FYEKMQ (reference sequence). CDR3 length: 14 amino acids. V was pared by 6 bases and J by 4 bases, with 16 bases between. As DNA, the CDR3 is TGTGCCAGCAGTCACCGGACTAATAGGTACGAGCAGTACTTC. Encoded protein: CASSHRTNRYEQYF.

This clonotype was found a few times. CDR3 coding DNA: TGTGCCAGCAGCCAAGTGACTAGCGGGAGAGACGGTGAGCAGTTCTTC. Translation: CASSQVTSGRDGEQFF. The genes are TRBV4-2 and TRBJ2-1, with TRBD2 identical over 12 bases. Germline CDR1 is LGHNA and CDR2 is YNFKEQ. With V trimmed by 1 base and J by 9 bases, 7 bases remained unmatched. This CDR3 comprises 16 residues.

This clonotype was seen many times. This sequence joins TRBV9 and TRBJ1-2; possibly TRBD1 for D (6 bases). Per germline, CDR1 SGDLS and CDR2 YYNGEE. The CDR3 sequence is 15 residues long. V lost 3 bases to trimming and J lost 4 bases, with 16 bases between them. The CDR3 DNA is TGTGCCAGCAGCGCGCAGGGGTCCCCCCTCTATGGCTACACCTTC. Protein product: CASSAQGSPLYGYTF.

There are many counts of this clonotype. V gene TRBV5-6 combines with J gene TRBJ2-1; 7 bases are shared with TRBD2. The V gene's germline CDR1 is SGHDT and CDR2 YYEEEE. J was trimmed by 0 bases and V by 1 base; bases with no gene match: 4. This CDR3 has 16 residues. The chain's CDR3 is CASSLRLAGSYNEQFF. The CDR3 DNA sequence: TGTGCCAGCAGCTTGAGATTAGCGGGCTCCTACAATGAGCAGTTCTTC.

This clonotype was seen at least ten times. This chain joins TRBV19 and TRBJ2-1, with D tentatively TRBD2 (6 bases). The CDR3 length is 17 residues. Trimming removed 4 bases from V and 3 bases from J, with 19 bases in between. Germline V gives CDR1 LNHDA, CDR2 SQIVND (reference sequence). The CDR3 reads CASSTYSRESLYNEQFF. As DNA, the CDR3 is TGTGCCAGTAGTACTTACTCTCGGGAGTCCCTCTACAATGAGCAGTTCTTC.

CDR3 sequence (DNA): TGCGCCAGCAGCTTGTCGGGGGGGATCGGTCGGCCCGATACGCAGTATTTT. It translates to CASSLSGGIGRPDTQYF. The gene calls are TRBV5-1 and TRBJ2-3, with 8 bases aligning to TRBD2. CDR3 length equals 17 residues. Germline CDR1 and CDR2: SGHRS and YFSETQ. J gave up 6 bases and V 1 base, and 13 bases lay outside the gene matches.

This clonotype qualifies as medium-sized. The chain combines TRBV7-2 with TRBJ2-1; D ambiguous. V lost 1 base, J lost 10 bases, and 8 bases lay in between. This CDR3 contains 12 residues. Looked up from germline, CDR1 is SGHTA and CDR2 is FQGNSA. DNA for the CDR3: TGTGCCAGCAGCTTAGAGTTCCGAGAGCAGTTCTTC. It translates to CASSLEFREQFF.

There are many counts of this clonotype. The gene calls are TRBV5-6 and TRBJ2-4; D ambiguous. Trimming removed 0 bases from V and 0 bases from J, with 10 bases in between. This CDR3 is 16 amino acids long. Germline V gene sequence: CDR1 SGHDT, CDR2 YYEEEE. CDR3 residues: CASSLVKKLAKNIQYF. CDR3 bases: TGTGCCAGCAGCTTGGTTAAGAAGCTAGCCAAAAACATTCAGTACTTC.

This clonotype has more than one count but fewer than ten. The rearrangement links TRBV20-1 to TRBJ2-1; D might be TRBD1 (6 bases). The CDR3 is made up of 15 amino acids. Germline lookup yields CDR1 DFQATT and CDR2 SNEGSKA (reference sequence). The V and J ends lost 0 bases and 4 bases respectively, with 13 bases between them. CDR3 amino acids: CSARDLMRGYNEQFF. CDR3 in DNA: TGCAGTGCTAGAGATCTCATGAGGGGGTACAATGAGCAGTTCTTC.

This clonotype was picked up many times. This chain uses TRBV7-9 with TRBJ2-5; no firm D call. In germline, CDR1 is SEHNR, CDR2 FQNEAQ (reference sequence). The V gene lost 1 base and the J gene lost 5 bases, with 11 bases spanning the gap. This CDR3 is 14 amino acids long. The chain's CDR3 is CASSLDLRRETQYF. CDR3 DNA sequence: TGTGCCAGCAGCTTAGACCTACGGCGGGAGACCCAGTACTTC.

At least ten counts were recorded for this clonotype. This chain joins TRBV2 and TRBJ2-4; 8 nucleotides align to TRBD2. The CDR3 runs to 15 residues. Trimming removed 6 bases from V and 3 bases from J; junction bases left unmatched: 7. Germline values: CDR1 SNHLY, CDR2 FYNNEI. CDR3 in DNA: TGTGCCAGCAGCCTGGGACTAGTAGTCAAAAACATTCAGTACTTC. It specifies CASSLGLVVKNIQYF.

In its sample, this clonotype was seen many times. The CDR3, as DNA: TGTGCCAGCAGCCGGGACAGTTGGGGCACAGATACGCAGTATTTT. Its translation: CASSRDSWGTDTQYF. The chain is built from TRBV7-2 and TRBJ2-3, with 7 bases fitting TRBD1. In germline, CDR1 is SGHTA, CDR2 FQGNSA. The CDR3 runs to 15 residues. J gave up 1 base and V 5 bases, and 6 bases lay outside the gene matches. The full variable domain, completed using reference TRBV7-2 and TRBJ2-3, is GAGVSQSPSNKVTEKGKDVELRCDPISGHTALYWYRQSLGQGLEFLIYFQGNSAPDKSGLPSDRFSAERTGGSVSTLTIQRTQQEDSAVYLCASSRDSWGTDTQYFGPGTRLTVL.

There are a few counts of this clonotype. This chain joins TRBV7-3 and TRBJ2-7; 11 positions match TRBD1. Trimming cost V 4 bases and J 7 bases; bases outside gene matches: 3. CDR1 and CDR2 (germline): SGHTA, FQGTGA. The CDR3 is made up of 13 amino acids. The CDR3 region is CASSWGQGGEQYF. The CDR3 nucleotides are TGTGCCAGCAGCTGGGGACAGGGGGGAGAGCAGTACTTC. The full variable domain, with the rest looked up from reference TRBV7-3 and TRBJ2-7, is GAGVSQTPSNKVTEKGKYVELRCDPISGHTALYWYRQSLGQGPEFLIYFQGTGAADDSGLPNDRFFAVRPEGSVSTLKIQRTERGDSAVYLCASSWGQGGEQYFGPGTRLTVT.

In this sample, this clonotype is medium-sized (0.01 to 0.1%). The chain links TRBV5-1 to TRBJ2-7; the D gene could be TRBD1 or TRBD2 (5 bases each). The germline V gene has CDR1 SGHRS and CDR2 YFSETQ. Trimming cost V 4 bases and J 6 bases, with 11 bases left between them. This CDR3 contains 12 residues. DNA for the CDR3: TGCGCCAGCAGCGGGGGTACTCTCGAGCAGTACTTC. This codes for CASSGGTLEQYF.

By sample share, this clonotype is medium-sized (0.01 to 0.1%). The J gene is TRBJ1-1, the V gene TRBV13; weak D call: TRBD1 (6 bases). CDR1 is PRHDT and CDR2 is FYEKMQ in the germline V gene (reference sequence). This CDR3 has 12 residues. Trimming removed 4 bases from V and 8 bases from J, with 11 bases in between. CDR3 residues: CASSSGGAEAFF. The CDR3 DNA sequence: TGTGCCAGCAGCTCCGGGGGGGCAGAAGCTTTCTTT.

This clonotype was counted ten times or more. The V and J genes are TRBV5-1 and TRBJ2-3; D tentatively reads TRBD1 or TRBD2 (5 bases each). The CDR3 is 14 amino acids. Germline CDR1 reads SGHRS; CDR2 reads YFSETQ. Trimming shortened V by 4 bases and J by 0 bases, and 9 bases separated the two germline ends. The CDR3 sequence: CASSPGTSTDTQYF. The DNA for the CDR3 is TGCGCCAGCAGCCCCGGGACGAGCACAGATACGCAGTATTTT. Together with reference TRBV5-1 and TRBJ2-3, the CDR3 gives the full variable domain: KAGVTQTPRYLIKTRGQQVTLSCSPISGHRSVSWYQQTPGQGLQFLFEYFSETQRNKGNFPGRFSGRQFSNSRSEMNVSTLELGDSALYLCASSPGTSTDTQYFGPGTRLTVL.

Comments on this clonotype: It may be a read error: a sequence one base away is much more abundant. The chain links TRBV7-9 to TRBJ2-3, with unresolved D. The V end lost 5 bases, the J end lost 4 bases, and 4 bases lay between the germline ends. The CDR3 is made up of 11 amino acids. Germline loops: CDR1 SEHNR, CDR2 FQNEAQ (reference sequence). The DNA of the CDR3 is TGTGCCAGCAGCGACGCAGATACGCAGTATTTT. Encoded protein: CASSDADTQYF.